Following are 5 T cell receptor beta chains from one sample sequenced in a study of cytomegalovirus exposure and HLA in healthy donors. PCR employed 60 Vbeta and 13 Jbeta primers. This table comes from immunoSEQ multiplex PCR, and its TCRdb copy is limited to in-frame clones, with some not included. The sample contains over 150,000 clones, roughly 87% of which appear only once. Source material: PBMCs. These receptors were taken from a girl under three years old in good health and CMV-seronegative.

This clone came up once. The chain joins TRBV7-9 to TRBJ2-5; TRBD1 agrees at 7 bases. The CDR3 runs 14 residues. The trim removed 4 bases at V and 4 bases at J, leaving 6 bases unmatched. Germline CDR1 is SEHNR and CDR2 is FQNEAQ (reference sequence). CDR3: CASSWWGQRETQYF. The DNA of the CDR3 is TGTGCCAGCAGCTGGTGGGGACAGAGAGAGACCCAGTACTTC.

The chain recombines TRBV6-5 with TRBJ2-1, with D tentatively TRBD1 (5 bases). Germline V gene sequence: CDR1 MNHEY, CDR2 SVGAGI. Deletions cut 2 bases from V and 3 bases from J, with 8 bases between. The CDR3 has 14 residues. CDR3 in amino acids: CASSYQQGYNEQFF. CDR3 in DNA: TGTGCCAGCAGTTACCAGCAGGGCTACAATGAGCAGTTCTTC.

The V and J genes are TRBV30 and TRBJ1-4; 7 bases align to TRBD1. The germline gives CDR1 GTSNPN, CDR2 SVGIG (reference sequence). V was clipped by 6 bases and J by 0 bases; unmatched bases: 1. The CDR3 extends over 13 amino acids. This chain's CDR3 is CACDRATNEKLFF. In DNA form, the CDR3 reads TGTGCCTGTGACAGGGCAACTAATGAAAAACTGTTTTTT.

This rearrangement joins TRBV7-3 to TRBJ2-5; 7 bases are a match to TRBD2. Per germline, CDR1 SGHTA and CDR2 FQGTGA. The ends lost 1 base at V and 3 bases at J; junction bases unmatched: 2. The CDR3 contains 14 residues. The CDR3, as DNA: TGTGCCAGCAGCTTAAAGGGAGGGAAAGAGACCCAGTACTTC. Translation: CASSLKGGKETQYF.

V usage is TRBV5-1 and J usage is TRBJ2-3, with D perhaps matching TRBD2 (7 bases). Between the trimmed V and J ends, which lost 7 bases and 1 base, there was a span of 13 bases. Germline CDR1 is SGHRS and CDR2 is YFSETQ. The CDR3 has 14 residues. CDR3 nucleotides: TGCGCCAGCGGGGCGGGGGCCGGCACAGATACGCAGTATTTT. Protein: CASGAGAGTDTQYF.